The 16 T cell receptor beta chains in this list originate from one sample, sequenced in a study of blood T cell repertoires in COVID-19. TCRdb's table, derived via immunoSEQ multiplex PCR, lists solely in-frame clones and lacks some. The table lists fewer than 150,000 clones, roughly 90% of them singletons. Material for sequencing was peripheral blood. The receptors derive from a man over 45 with active or convalescent COVID-19.

The V call is TRBV5-1, the J call TRBJ2-5, with 9 bases that match TRBD2. CDR1 is SGHRS and CDR2 is YFSETQ in the germline V gene. The CDR3 is 14 residues long. Trimming cost V 4 bases and J 1 base; bases outside gene matches: 2. The DNA for the CDR3 is TGCGCCAGCAGCGGGGGACTAGCCCAAGAGACCCAGTACTTC. It codes for CASSGGLAQETQYF.

V usage is TRBV9 and J usage is TRBJ2-2; 15 bases are a match to TRBD2. V lost 3 bases to trimming and J lost 5 bases; unmatched junction nucleotides: 5. The CDR3 is 17 residues long. CDR1 and CDR2 from the germline V gene are SGDLS and YYNGEE. The CDR3 DNA sequence: TGTGCCAGCAGCGGGACTAGCGGGAGGGAGAGGACCGGGGAGCTGTTTTTT. Protein: CASSGTSGRERTGELFF.

The chain carries TRBV4-3 and TRBJ2-2, with no clear D. Trimming removed 4 bases at V and 6 bases at J, with 12 bases between. The CDR3 has 14 residues. In germline, CDR1 is LGHNA, CDR2 YSLEER. This chain's CDR3 is CASSPGRLPGELFF. The CDR3 DNA follows: TGCGCCAGCAGCCCTGGCAGATTACCCGGGGAGCTGTTTTTT.

This chain connects TRBV3-1 (or the pseudogene TRBV3-2) to TRBJ1-1; D is ambiguous. Trimming took off 2 bases at V and 5 bases at J, with 15 bases between the two ends. CDR3 length equals 15 residues. Germline V gene sequence: CDR1 LGHDT, CDR2 YNNKEL (reference sequence). The CDR3 coding sequence is TGTGCCAGCAGCCAATTGTCGCGGGGTCGTACTGAAGCTTTCTTT. Translating it yields CASSQLSRGRTEAFF.

This sequence joins TRBV15 and TRBJ2-5; no definite D call. Germline assignment: CDR1 LNHNV and CDR2 YYDKDF (reference sequence). The CDR3 loop spans 14 amino acids. Trimming shortened V by 5 bases and J by 4 bases, and 14 bases separated the two germline ends. DNA for the CDR3: TGTGCCACCAGCTCGAGAGTTGTTGCAGAGACCCAGTACTTC. This encodes CATSSRVVAETQYF.

The chain couples TRBV2 to TRBJ2-2; D is undetermined. The CDR3 sequence is 14 residues long. Germline V CDR1 and CDR2: SNHLY, FYNNEI. Trimming left V 0 bases short and J 7 bases short, with 9 bases between. CDR3 nucleotide sequence: TGTGCCAGCAGTGAAGCGGTATCACTCGGGGAGCTGTTTTTT. Encoded protein: CASSEAVSLGELFF.

The CDR3 DNA sequence: TGTGCCAGCAGCGTAGGGGCTAGCCTTGAGACCCAGTACTTC. Its translation is CASSVGASLETQYF. The genes are TRBV9 and TRBJ2-5, with a tentative D call TRBD2 (5 bases). Trimming stripped 0 bases from V and 5 bases from J, with 11 bases between. Germline CDR1 is SGDLS and CDR2 is YYNGEE. This CDR3 has 14 amino acids.

The chain carries TRBV21-1 and TRBJ2-2; the table's D call, TRBD1, was not checked against the DNA. TRBV21-1 is noted as a pseudogene. This CDR3 comprises 20 residues. Here the CDR3 DNA reads TGTGCCAGCAGCAAAGACCAGGCCTTCGGACAGCTCGCGAACACCGGGGAGCTGTTTTTT. Translating it yields CASSKDQAFGQLANTGELFF.

This chain links TRBV11-2 with TRBJ2-7; D is possibly TRBD1 (6 bases). V was trimmed by 0 bases and J by 4 bases, leaving 13 bases between them. The CDR3 consists of 15 residues. Germline V CDR1 and CDR2: SGHAT, FQNNGV. For the CDR3, the DNA is TGTGCCAGCAGCTTAGATCTCTGGGGGCAATACGAGCAGTACTTC. Translation gives CASSLDLWGQYEQYF.

The V call is TRBV28, the J call TRBJ2-6; 7 nucleotides line up with TRBD2. After removal of 8 bases from V and 2 bases from J, the junction contained 9 bases not matched to a gene. The CDR3 covers 16 residues. CDR1 is MDHEN and CDR2 is SYDVKM in the germline V gene. The CDR3 here is CASSVIGRAGANVLTF. The CDR3 nucleotides are TGTGCCAGCTCAGTCATAGGGAGGGCTGGGGCCAACGTCCTGACTTTC.

The chain carries TRBV30 and TRBJ2-7; 8 bases agree with TRBD1. The CDR3 is 15 amino acids. The trim removed 4 bases at V and 2 bases at J, leaving 10 bases unmatched. The germline V gene has CDR1 GTSNPN and CDR2 SVGIG (reference sequence). The CDR3 nucleotides read TGTGCCTGGACCCGAAACAGGGGGATGGCCTACGAGCAGTACTTC. This encodes CAWTRNRGMAYEQYF.

The rearrangement joins TRBV29-1 to TRBJ2-7, with D possibly being TRBD2 (5 bases). Germline V gene data show CDR1 as SQVTM and CDR2 as ANQGSEA. This CDR3 comprises 15 residues. V lost 5 bases, J lost 7 bases, and 24 bases lay in between. The CDR3 here is CSVTPTGVRVGEQYF. In DNA, the CDR3 is TGCAGCGTTACACCCACCGGTGTGAGGGTGGGGGAGCAGTACTTC.

The V gene is TRBV28, the J gene TRBJ2-7, with 10 bases identical to TRBD2. This CDR3 has 15 residues. Trimming removed 2 bases from V and 4 bases from J; junction bases left unmatched: 5. Germline-derived CDR1 and CDR2 are MDHEN and SYDVKM. CDR3 bases: TGTGCCAGCAGTTTACTTGGACTAGCGGTATACGAGCAGTACTTC. As protein: CASSLLGLAVYEQYF.

V is TRBV28 and J is TRBJ2-7; TRBD1 matches at 9 bases. V lost 10 bases, J lost 3 bases, and 10 bases stayed unmatched. Germline V gene sequence: CDR1 MDHEN, CDR2 SYDVKM. The CDR3 length is 14 residues. CDR3: CATGRDRVYYEQYF. The CDR3 region has the DNA TGTGCCACTGGCCGGGACAGGGTCTACTACGAGCAGTACTTC.

The J gene is TRBJ2-2, the V gene TRBV7-3; possibly TRBD2 for D (5 bases). The CDR3 loop spans 14 amino acids. The V and J ends lost 6 bases and 3 bases respectively, with 11 bases between them. Germline lookup yields CDR1 SGHTA and CDR2 FQGTGA. The CDR3 region is CASSGSGDTGELFF. CDR3 sequence (DNA): TGTGCCAGCAGTGGCAGCGGTGACACCGGGGAGCTGTTTTTT.

V is TRBV6-2 or TRBV6-3 and J is TRBJ1-2, with D unresolved. V was cut by 2 bases and J by 5 bases, with 3 bases left in between. The CDR3 totals 11 residues. Germline V gene lookup returns CDR1 MNHEY and CDR2 SVGEGT. In DNA form, the CDR3 reads TGTGCCAGCAGTTACCCATATGGCTACACCTTC. Encoded protein: CASSYPYGYTF.